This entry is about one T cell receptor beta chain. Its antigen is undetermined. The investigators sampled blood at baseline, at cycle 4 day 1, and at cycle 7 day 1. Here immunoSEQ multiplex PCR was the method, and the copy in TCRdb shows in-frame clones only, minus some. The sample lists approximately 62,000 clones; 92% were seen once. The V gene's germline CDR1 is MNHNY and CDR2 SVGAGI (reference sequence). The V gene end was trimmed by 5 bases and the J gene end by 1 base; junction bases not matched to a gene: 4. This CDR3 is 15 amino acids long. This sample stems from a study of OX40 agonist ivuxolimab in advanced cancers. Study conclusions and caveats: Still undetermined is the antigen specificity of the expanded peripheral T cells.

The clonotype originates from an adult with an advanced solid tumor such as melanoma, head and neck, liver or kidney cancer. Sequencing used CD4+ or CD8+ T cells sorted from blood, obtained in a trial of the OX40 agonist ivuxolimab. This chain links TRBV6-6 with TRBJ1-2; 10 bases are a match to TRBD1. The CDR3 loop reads CASSKTGGINYGYTF. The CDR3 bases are TGTGCCAGCAGTAAGACAGGGGGCATTAACTATGGCTACACCTTC.